This note documents a single T cell receptor beta chain sequence. Its specificity is unknown. The germline CDR1 and CDR2 sequences are SGHVS and FNYEAQ. The CDR3 extends over 17 amino acids. Trimming left V 6 bases short and J 6 bases short, with 24 bases between. The PCR had 60 Vbeta and 13 Jbeta primers. The method was immunoSEQ multiplex PCR; TCRdb's version includes in-frame clones alone and lacks a portion of them. The sample carries about 150,000 clones, more than 60% recorded once. This sample stems from a study of cytomegalovirus exposure and HLA in healthy donors. Findings of the study overall: Cytomegalovirus association was assigned to about 150 TCR beta chains. Common viral pathogens (according to a later analysis) appeared linked to several of the most significant clusters.

The TCR sequence derives from a man aged 18 to 30 in good health and CMV-seropositive. The sample consisted of PBMCs. The chain carries TRBV7-6 and TRBJ2-1; D is possibly TRBD2 (6 bases). CDR3 sequence: CASRPLGGGMWGNEQFF. CDR3 coding DNA: TGTGCCAGCAGACCCCTGGGGGGAGGAATGTGGGGCAATGAGCAGTTCTTC. Full variable domain (rest looked up from reference TRBV7-6 and TRBJ2-1): GAGVSQSPRYKVTKRGQDVALRCDPISGHVSLYWYRQALGQGPEFLTYFNYEAQQDKSGLPNDRFSAERPEGSISTLTIQRTEQRDSAMYRCASRPLGGGMWGNEQFFGPGTRLTVL.